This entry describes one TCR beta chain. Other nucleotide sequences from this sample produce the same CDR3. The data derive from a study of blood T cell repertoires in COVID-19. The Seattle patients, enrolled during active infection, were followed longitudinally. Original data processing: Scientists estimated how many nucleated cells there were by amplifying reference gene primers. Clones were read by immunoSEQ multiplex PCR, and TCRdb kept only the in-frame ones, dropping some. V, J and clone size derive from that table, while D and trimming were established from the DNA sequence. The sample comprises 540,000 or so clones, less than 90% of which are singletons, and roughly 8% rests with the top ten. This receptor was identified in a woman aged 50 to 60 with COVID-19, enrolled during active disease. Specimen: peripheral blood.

The CDR3 region is CASSSRTSTDTQYF. For the CDR3, the DNA is TGCGCCAGCAGCTCCCGGACTAGCACAGATACGCAGTATTTT. V and J are TRBV5-1 and TRBJ2-3; D possibly corresponds to TRBD2 (5 bases). CDR3 length equals 14 residues. The V gene lost 3 bases and the J gene lost 0 bases, with 8 bases spanning the gap. CDR1 and CDR2 from the germline V gene are SGHRS and YFSETQ.